Listed below are T cell receptor beta chains from one sample, sequenced in a study of T cell responses to AZD1222 COVID-19 vaccine. Using immunoSEQ multiplex PCR, the repertoire was profiled, and TCRdb retains in-frame clones only, with some absent. This table holds 180,000 or so clones, 94% found once. The sample was peripheral blood, taken on day 0 of AZD1222 vaccination. Receptors were obtained from an adult in good health. The CDR3 runs from the conserved cysteine through the conserved F or W. D genes are given only for firm matches. Clone sizes are given selectively: once, few, many, or a class where the clone is expanded.

CDR3 DNA	CDR3 protein	V gene	J gene	D gene	clone size
TGTGCCAGCAGTTTATACGACAGGGGCGACACTGAAGCTTTCTTT	CASSLYDRGDTEAFF	TRBV27	TRBJ1-1	TRBD1	NA
TGTGCCAGCAGCCCAGTGTGGGACTCCGCCTACGAGCAGTACTTC	CASSPVWDSAYEQYF	TRBV3-1/TRBV3-2	TRBJ2-7	NA	NA
TGTGCCAGCAGCTCGAGTTTTGGTACCTACGAGCAGTACTTC	CASSSSFGTYEQYF	TRBV7-2	TRBJ2-7	NA	NA
TGTGCCATCCGACTAGGTACCTACGAGCAGTACTTC	CAIRLGTYEQYF	TRBV10-3	TRBJ2-7	NA	NA
TGCAGCGTTGAAGGGCGCCTCCTTAAGGGACAGTTCTTC	CSVEGRLLKGQFF	TRBV29-1	TRBJ2-1	NA	NA
TGTGCCACCAGTGATTTCCAGGGGAGCTCCTACAATGAGCAGTTCTTC	CATSDFQGSSYNEQFF	TRBV24-1	TRBJ2-1	NA	NA
TGTGCCAGCAGCTTCTTCGGCAGGGAAGGGACAGATACGCAGTATTTT	CASSFFGREGTDTQYF	TRBV7-9	TRBJ2-3	NA	NA
TGTGCCTGGTGGAACAGGGCTGGAAACACCATATATTTT	CAWWNRAGNTIYF	TRBV30	TRBJ1-3	NA	NA
TGTGCCAGCAGTGAAGCCCCAGACGGGAACACTGAAGCTTTCTTT	CASSEAPDGNTEAFF	TRBV6-1	TRBJ1-1	NA	NA
TGTGCCAGCAGCTTACCGGGGCTTGGCTACACCTTC	CASSLPGLGYTF	TRBV7-6	TRBJ1-2	NA	NA
TGCGCCAGCAGTGAGGGGTCAGGGGGGGGCCGGCCCCAGCATTTT	CASSEGSGGGRPQHF	TRBV10-2	TRBJ1-5	TRBD1	once
TGTGCCAGCAGTGAATACAGTGGAAACACCATATATTTT	CASSEYSGNTIYF	TRBV6-1	TRBJ1-3	NA	NA
TGTGCCAGCAGCCAGGGGATCTATGGCTACACCTTC	CASSQGIYGYTF	TRBV6-5	TRBJ1-2	NA	NA
TGTGCCAGCAGCGTAAGCCCGGGGCGTCCGGGAGGCTACACCTTC	CASSVSPGRPGGYTF	TRBV9	TRBJ1-2	NA	NA
TGTGCCAGTAGTCCCCAAACGGGCTTCGGGGAGCTGTTTTTT	CASSPQTGFGELFF	TRBV19	TRBJ2-2	NA	NA
TGTGCCAGCAGTCCCCAACGGGAGTACTTC	CASSPQREYF	TRBV12-3/TRBV12-4	TRBJ2-7	NA	NA
TGTGCCAGCAGCGCCTCAGGGGAAAGGCAGCCCCAGCATTTT	CASSASGERQPQHF	TRBV9	TRBJ1-5	NA	once